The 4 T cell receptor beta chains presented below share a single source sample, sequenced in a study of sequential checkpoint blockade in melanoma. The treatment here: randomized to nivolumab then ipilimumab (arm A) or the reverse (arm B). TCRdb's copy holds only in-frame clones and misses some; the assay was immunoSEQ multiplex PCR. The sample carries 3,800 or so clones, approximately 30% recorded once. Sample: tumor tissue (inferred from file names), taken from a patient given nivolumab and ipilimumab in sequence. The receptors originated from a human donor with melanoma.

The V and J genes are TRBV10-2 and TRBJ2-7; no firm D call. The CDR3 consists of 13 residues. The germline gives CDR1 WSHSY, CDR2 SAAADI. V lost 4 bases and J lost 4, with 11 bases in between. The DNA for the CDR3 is TGCGCCAGCAGTGTCGGACCCAGTTACGAGCAGTACTTC. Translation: CASSVGPSYEQYF.

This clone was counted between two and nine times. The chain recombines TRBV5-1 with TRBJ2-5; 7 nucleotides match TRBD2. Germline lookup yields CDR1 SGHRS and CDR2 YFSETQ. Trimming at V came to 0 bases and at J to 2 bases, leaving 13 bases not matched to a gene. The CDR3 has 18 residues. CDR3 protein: CASSLGSWEGRKQETQYF. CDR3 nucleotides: TGCGCCAGCAGCTTGGGTTCGTGGGAGGGCCGTAAACAAGAGACCCAGTACTTC.

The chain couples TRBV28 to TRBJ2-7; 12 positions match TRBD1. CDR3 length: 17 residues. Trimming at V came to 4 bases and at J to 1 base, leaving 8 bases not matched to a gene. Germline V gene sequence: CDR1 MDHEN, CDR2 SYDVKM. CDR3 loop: CASSSLPGQGASYEQYF. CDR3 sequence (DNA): TGTGCCAGCAGTTCACTTCCGGGACAGGGGGCTTCCTACGAGCAGTACTTC.

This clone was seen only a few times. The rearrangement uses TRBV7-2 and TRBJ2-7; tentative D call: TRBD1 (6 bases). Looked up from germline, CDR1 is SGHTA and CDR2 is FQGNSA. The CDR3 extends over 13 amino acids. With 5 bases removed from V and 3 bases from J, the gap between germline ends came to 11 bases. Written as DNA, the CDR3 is TGTGCCAGCAGCCTAGGGGACAACTACGAGCAGTACTTC. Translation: CASSLGDNYEQYF.